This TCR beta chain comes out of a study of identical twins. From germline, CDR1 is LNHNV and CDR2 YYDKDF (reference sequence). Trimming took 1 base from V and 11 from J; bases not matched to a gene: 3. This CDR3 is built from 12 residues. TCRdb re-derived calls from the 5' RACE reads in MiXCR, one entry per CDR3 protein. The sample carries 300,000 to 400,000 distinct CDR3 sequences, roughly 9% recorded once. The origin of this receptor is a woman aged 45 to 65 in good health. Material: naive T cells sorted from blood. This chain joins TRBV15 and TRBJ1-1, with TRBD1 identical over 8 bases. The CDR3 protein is CATSRVTGAAFF. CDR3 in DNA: TGTGCCACCAGCAGAGTGACAGGGGCGGCTTTCTTT.